The 28 T cell receptor beta chains below were found in one sample sequenced in a study of T cell responses to AZD1222 COVID-19 vaccine. Data came from immunoSEQ multiplex PCR; TCRdb stores just in-frame clones and leaves some out. Of tens of thousands of clones in the sample, around 93% were seen once. Here the sequenced sample was peripheral blood, taken 28 days after the second AZD1222 dose. The receptors were sampled from an adult who received the AZD1222 COVID-19 vaccine.

The V call is TRBV7-8, the J call TRBJ2-7; 8 bases are shared with TRBD2. The ends lost 5 bases at V and 2 bases at J; junction bases unmatched: 11. Germline loops: CDR1 SGHVS, CDR2 FQNEAQ. The CDR3 is 16 residues long. The chain's CDR3 is CASSPTTSVGTYEQYF. CDR3 DNA sequence: TGTGCCAGCAGCCCCACGACTAGCGTAGGCACCTACGAGCAGTACTTC.

The chain recombines TRBV4-1 with TRBJ2-7, with TRBD2 identical over 12 bases. CDR1 is MGHRA, CDR2 YSYEKL, per germline. The ends lost 3 bases at V and 3 bases at J; junction bases unmatched: 9. The CDR3 consists of 17 residues. The CDR3 DNA follows: TGCGCCAGCAGCCAGACTAGCGGGAGCCAGGTTTTCTACGAGCAGTACTTC. It is translated as CASSQTSGSQVFYEQYF.

The chain couples TRBV7-2 to TRBJ2-5; 10 nucleotides match TRBD2. CDR1 SGHTA and CDR2 FQGNSA come from the germline V gene. This CDR3 spans 15 amino acids. Trimming at V came to 2 bases and at J to 5 bases, leaving 5 bases not matched to a gene. For the CDR3, the DNA is TGTGCCAGCAGCTTACAGCGGGGGGGGCGGGAGACCCAGTACTTC. Protein product: CASSLQRGGRETQYF.

The chain joins TRBV7-3 to TRBJ2-2; TRBD2 matches at 8 bases. The ends lost 1 base at V and 3 bases at J; junction bases unmatched: 1. The germline CDR1 and CDR2 sequences are SGHTA and FQGTGA. CDR3 length: 15 amino acids. The CDR3 DNA reads as TGTGCCAGCAGCTTAAACGGGAGGGACACCGGGGAGCTGTTTTTT. Its translation: CASSLNGRDTGELFF. Full variable domain (rest looked up from reference TRBV7-3 and TRBJ2-2): GAGVSQTPSNKVTEKGKYVELRCDPISGHTALYWYRQSLGQGPEFLIYFQGTGAADDSGLPNDRFFAVRPEGSVSTLKIQRTERGDSAVYLCASSLNGRDTGELFFGEGSRLTVL.

The rearrangement joins TRBV7-9 to TRBJ2-5, with 11 positions matching TRBD1. The germline gives CDR1 SEHNR, CDR2 FQNEAQ (reference sequence). V trimming: 3 bases; J trimming: 4 bases; junction bases outside the gene matches: 1. The CDR3 length is 14 residues. CDR3 sequence (DNA): TGTGCCAGCAGCTTCGGGACAGGGGGAGAGACCCAGTACTTC. This translates into CASSFGTGGETQYF.

This clone occurred once. The rearrangement joins TRBV15 to TRBJ1-2; D perhaps matches TRBD1 (6 bases). Trimming left V 5 bases short and J 8 bases short, with 15 bases between. Germline loops: CDR1 LNHNV, CDR2 YYDKDF (reference sequence). The CDR3 totals 13 residues. The CDR3 protein is CATSQVRGDGYTF. CDR3 DNA: TGTGCCACCAGCCAAGTAAGGGGGGACGGCTACACCTTC.

This clone has just a few counts. The J gene is TRBJ2-7, the V gene TRBV7-3, with TRBD1 as a possible D gene (5 bases). V lost 5 bases and J 1 base, leaving 12 bases between the germline ends. The CDR3 totals 14 residues. Germline V gene sequence: CDR1 SGHTA, CDR2 FQGTGA. In nucleotides, the CDR3 is TGTGCCAGCAGCCCAAGTCCAGGGTCCTACGAGCAGTACTTC. Amino acids: CASSPSPGSYEQYF.

The chain has TRBV6-2 or TRBV6-3 and TRBJ2-1, with D hard to call. Germline CDR1 and CDR2: MNHEY and SVGEGT. The CDR3 loop spans 14 amino acids. V was clipped by 6 bases and J by 12 bases, with 21 bases between them. CDR3 bases: TGTGCCAGCAGCTATACACTCCACGCTGGGGTGCAGTTCTTC. Its translation is CASSYTLHAGVQFF.

J is TRBJ1-5 and V is TRBV28; no reliable D call. The germline V gene has CDR1 MDHEN and CDR2 SYDVKM. V was shortened by 2 bases and J by 1 base, with 15 bases between the two germline ends. There are 17 residues in the CDR3. The CDR3 loop reads CASSLGMGGRSNQPQHF. CDR3 DNA sequence: TGTGCCAGCAGTTTAGGTATGGGAGGGAGGAGCAATCAGCCCCAGCATTTT.

The chain has TRBV5-4 and TRBJ2-2; 8 bases fit TRBD2. V shed 4 bases and J 5 bases; nucleotides not matched to a gene: 10. CDR3 length equals 16 residues. Germline V lookup: CDR1 SGHNT, CDR2 YYREEE (reference sequence). The CDR3 reads CASSTAAGVDTGELFF. The CDR3 DNA reads as TGTGCCAGCAGCACGGCAGCGGGAGTAGATACCGGGGAGCTGTTTTTT.

CDR3 region: CASCQGFGYTIYF. In nucleotides, the CDR3 is TGTGCCAGCTGTCAGGGTTTCGGATACACCATATATTTT. The genes are TRBV6-5 and TRBJ1-3; TRBD1 might be the D (5 bases). The germline V gene encodes CDR1 MNHEY and CDR2 SVGAGI. The CDR3 loop spans 13 amino acids. V dropped 8 bases and J dropped 8 bases, with 16 bases sitting between them.

The V gene is TRBV11-1, the J gene TRBJ2-7, with D uncertain. V was cut by 5 bases and J by 6 bases, with 14 bases left in between. The germline CDR1 and CDR2 sequences are SGHAT and FQDESV (reference sequence). CDR3 length: 13 residues. CDR3 region: CASSNSRSIEQYF. Here the CDR3 DNA reads TGTGCCAGCAGCAACAGCAGGTCGATCGAGCAGTACTTC.

This CDR3 is CASSLASPVMQDTQYF. The CDR3 nucleotides read TGTGCCAGCAGCCTAGCCTCTCCTGTCATGCAAGATACGCAGTATTTT. This sequence joins TRBV3-1 (or the pseudogene TRBV3-2) and TRBJ2-3; the D is unclear. Germline V gives CDR1 LGHDT, CDR2 YNNKEL (reference sequence). The length of the CDR3 is 16 residues. The ends were cut back, 4 bases at V and 5 bases at J, with 19 bases in the middle.

The chain employs TRBV12-3 or TRBV12-4 and TRBJ1-1, with unresolved D. Trimming removed 3 bases from V and 5 bases from J, with 7 bases in between. This CDR3 contains 12 residues. CDR3 protein: CASSFWGTEAFF. In DNA form, the CDR3 reads TGTGCCAGCAGTTTCTGGGGTACTGAAGCTTTCTTT.

The chain uses TRBV5-1 and TRBJ2-1; TRBD2 matches 8 bases. V lost 0 bases to trimming and J lost 9 bases; unmatched junction nucleotides: 8. Germline V gene sequence: CDR1 SGHRS, CDR2 YFSETQ. The CDR3 runs to 15 residues. CDR3 region: CASSLVAGPSGEQFF. The CDR3 DNA sequence: TGCGCCAGCAGCTTGGTAGCGGGACCCTCGGGTGAGCAGTTCTTC.

The J gene is TRBJ2-2, the V gene TRBV15, with TRBD1 as a possible D gene (5 bases). This CDR3 spans 17 amino acids. Germline V CDR1 and CDR2: LNHNV, YYDKDF (reference sequence). Between the trimmed V and J ends, which lost 4 bases and 6 bases, there was a span of 21 bases. The CDR3: CATSTGLGQTSPGELFF. CDR3 DNA sequence: TGTGCCACCAGCACCGGATTGGGGCAGACATCTCCCGGGGAGCTGTTTTTT.

The genes are TRBV24-1 and TRBJ2-3; D unclear. The CDR3 loop spans 16 amino acids. Germline CDR1 KGHDR, CDR2 SFDVKD. Trimming removed 4 bases at V and 0 bases at J, with 13 bases between. For the CDR3, the DNA is TGTGCCACCAGTGACCCCCCAGCGACTAGCACAGATACGCAGTATTTT. Its protein product is CATSDPPATSTDTQYF.

This clone was detected only a few times. The chain couples TRBV7-3 to TRBJ2-3, with a tentative D call TRBD1 (7 bases). The germline V gene has CDR1 SGHTA and CDR2 FQGTGA. The length of the CDR3 is 14 residues. Trimming cost V 5 bases and J 6 bases, with 15 bases left between them. This CDR3 reads CASSAGSGGDTQYF. CDR3 bases: TGTGCCAGCAGCGCCGGTTCAGGGGGGGATACGCAGTATTTT.

The chain recombines TRBV19 with TRBJ2-7, with a weak D call TRBD2 (6 bases). Trimming took 8 bases from V and 5 from J, leaving 25 bases between them. CDR1 is LNHDA and CDR2 is SQIVND in the germline V gene (reference sequence). The CDR3 totals 16 residues. CDR3 bases: TGTGCCAGTTCTATGGCGGGGCAGGGCGGTCGGAACGAGCAGTACTTC. Protein sequence: CASSMAGQGGRNEQYF.

The chain joins TRBV11-2 to TRBJ2-1; 10 bases fit TRBD2. V was clipped by 4 bases and J by 10 bases; unmatched bases: 7. This CDR3 region has 14 residues. Germline V gives CDR1 SGHAT, CDR2 FQNNGV. The CDR3 is CASSWSSGSREQFF. CDR3 nucleotides: TGTGCCAGCAGCTGGTCTAGCGGGAGCAGGGAGCAGTTCTTC.

The V and J genes are TRBV14 and TRBJ1-2; D gene uncertain. With 1 base removed from V and 8 bases from J, the gap between germline ends came to 8 bases. Germline V gene lookup returns CDR1 SGHDN and CDR2 FVKESK. The CDR3 covers 12 residues. The CDR3 nucleotides are TGTGCCAGCAGCCAAGGGAGGTCGGGCTACACCTTC. Translated, it gives CASSQGRSGYTF.

The rearrangement joins TRBV28 to TRBJ1-2; possible D gene TRBD1, 6 bases. V lost 3 bases to trimming and J lost 8 bases, with 13 bases between them. The V gene's germline CDR1 is MDHEN and CDR2 SYDVKM. CDR3 length: 13 amino acids. The CDR3 is CASSFGGARGYTF. CDR3 bases: TGTGCCAGCAGTTTCGGGGGGGCACGGGGCTACACCTTC.

V and J are TRBV4-2 and TRBJ1-1, with TRBD1 as a possible D gene (6 bases). Germline lookup yields CDR1 LGHNA and CDR2 YNFKEQ. The CDR3 is 16 amino acids. Trimming left V 4 bases short and J 4 bases short, with 19 bases between. The CDR3 nucleotides are TGTGCCAGCAGCCCAGGCCGGACAGCGCGGTCCACTGAAGCTTTCTTT. Its translation: CASSPGRTARSTEAFF.

The rearrangement links TRBV6-5 to TRBJ2-7; D perhaps matches TRBD2 (6 bases). In germline, CDR1 is MNHEY, CDR2 SVGAGI. This CDR3 has 13 residues. With 5 bases removed from V and 0 bases from J, the gap between germline ends came to 8 bases. Here the CDR3 reads CASSLARSYEQYF. DNA of the CDR3: TGTGCCAGCAGTCTAGCGCGCTCCTACGAGCAGTACTTC.

V usage is TRBV5-1 and J usage is TRBJ1-4; D call uncertain. The CDR3 spans 15 residues. Trimming left V 2 bases short and J 3 bases short, with 11 bases between. CDR1 and CDR2 (germline): SGHRS, YFSETQ. The CDR3 reads CASSFGEWANEKLFF. CDR3 bases: TGCGCCAGCAGCTTTGGGGAATGGGCTAATGAAAAACTGTTTTTT. Supplemented by reference TRBV5-1 and TRBJ1-4, the full variable domain reads KAGVTQTPRYLIKTRGQQVTLSCSPISGHRSVSWYQQTPGQGLQFLFEYFSETQRNKGNFPGRFSGRQFSNSRSEMNVSTLELGDSALYLCASSFGEWANEKLFFGSGTQLSVL.

This chain uses TRBV24-1 with TRBJ2-1; 9 nucleotides agree with TRBD1. Germline assignment: CDR1 KGHDR and CDR2 SFDVKD. Trimming cost V 4 bases and J 6 bases; bases outside gene matches: 9. The CDR3 runs to 16 residues. The DNA for the CDR3 is TGTGCCACCAGTGAGTCACCGGGACAGGGTGTCAATGAGCAGTTCTTC. Protein product: CATSESPGQGVNEQFF.

This clone was observed once. The chain is built from TRBV29-1 and TRBJ1-1, with 11 positions matching TRBD1. CDR3 length: 11 amino acids. CDR1 and CDR2 (germline): SQVTM, ANQGSEA. The junction had 2 bases not matched to a gene; V was cut back by 6 bases and J by 8 bases. DNA of the CDR3: TGCAGCGTGGGACAGGGGGGCGAAGCTTTCTTT. Translating gives CSVGQGGEAFF.

This chain uses TRBV4-2 with TRBJ1-4; D gene unclear. CDR3 length: 17 residues. Germline V gives CDR1 LGHNA, CDR2 YNFKEQ. Trimming stripped 0 bases from V and 0 bases from J, with 11 bases between. CDR3 sequence: CASSQESGRPTNEKLFF. The CDR3 coding sequence is TGTGCCAGCAGCCAAGAGTCAGGCCGACCAACTAATGAAAAACTGTTTTTT.